A selection of T cell receptor beta chains follows, all from one sample in a study of a mutant IDH1 vaccine in newly diagnosed glioma. What these receptors recognize is not known. Repertoires were generated with immunoSEQ multiplex PCR, while TCRdb's copy carries only in-frame clones and drops some. The sample contains fewer than 150,000 clones, 85% to 90% of which appear only once. The specimen comprised PBMCs, sampled from a glioma patient whose treatment included an IDH1 peptide vaccine. All receptors derive from a woman aged 50 to 65 with glioma. Each CDR3 is given with its conserved first and last residue.

CDR3: CASSFLLAGLPDTQYF; V: TRBV27; length: 16
CDR3: CASSEGGGSYEQYF; V: TRBV6-1; length: 14
CDR3: CASSLNPGQREYF; V: TRBV5-5; length: 13
CDR3: CASSASGTSGRDTQYF; V: TRBV5-1; length: 16
CDR3: CASSLDRGSYEQYF; V: TRBV5-6; length: 14
CDR3: CASSLYPGTGWMNTEAFF; V: TRBV18; length: 18
CDR3: CASSLGDREAGELFF; V: TRBV5-1; length: 15
CDR3: CASSQTGTEAFF; V: TRBV18; length: 12
CDR3: CASSLRAEIYSNQPQHF; V: TRBV7-8; length: 17
CDR3: CASSWGNRGQGYTF; V: TRBV7-3; length: 14
CDR3: CASSRRGSGANVEQYF; V: TRBV7-6; length: 16
CDR3: CASSFSGEGTYGYTF; V: TRBV7-2; length: 15
CDR3: CASSGVLAGVDTQYF; V: TRBV2; length: 15
CDR3: CASSPGRRPKNEQFF; V: TRBV28; length: 15
CDR3: CASSLPGGQGVSPLHF; V: TRBV7-2; length: 16
CDR3: CASSYSGTYQPQHF; V: TRBV6-5; length: 14
CDR3: CASSFRTESNQPQHF; V: TRBV28; length: 15
CDR3: CASSLTDSTDMQYF; V: TRBV4-1; length: 14
CDR3: CASSPRPGDEQFF; V: TRBV5-4; length: 13
CDR3: CASTLGLTETQYF; V: TRBV28; length: 13
CDR3: CASSDSRTAPLHF; V: TRBV6-4; length: 13
CDR3: CASSKPGLSTDTQYF; V: TRBV7-9; length: 15
CDR3: CASSETENYGYTF; V: TRBV9; length: 13
CDR3: CAWSASVGSRLHF; V: TRBV30; length: 13
CDR3: CASGPQTGISYEQYF; V: TRBV5-6; length: 15
CDR3: CASRAGGSTMNTEAFF; V: TRBV2; length: 16
CDR3: CASSPLGGFNEQFF; V: TRBV27; length: 14
CDR3: CASRTTTANTEAFF; V: TRBV6-6; length: 14
CDR3: CASSQATPGQGLYEQYF; V: TRBV4-1; length: 17